This passage covers 25 T cell receptor beta chains from one sample sequenced in a study of blood T cell repertoires in COVID-19. Clones were sequenced by immunoSEQ multiplex PCR, and TCRdb holds only the in-frame ones, with some missing. The table includes under 350,000 clones, roughly 86% detected once. The specimen was peripheral blood. The receptors were gathered from an older man with acute or convalescent COVID-19.

V gene TRBV5-1 combines with J gene TRBJ2-1; possibly TRBD1 for D (6 bases). Germline V gene lookup returns CDR1 SGHRS and CDR2 YFSETQ. The V gene lost 8 bases and the J gene lost 8 bases, with 11 bases spanning the gap. This CDR3 is 11 amino acids long. The CDR3 region is CASQQGDEQFF. DNA for the CDR3: TGCGCCAGTCAACAGGGCGATGAGCAGTTCTTC. Together with reference TRBV5-1 and TRBJ2-1, the CDR3 gives the full variable domain: KAGVTQTPRYLIKTRGQQVTLSCSPISGHRSVSWYQQTPGQGLQFLFEYFSETQRNKGNFPGRFSGRQFSNSRSEMNVSTLELGDSALYLCASQQGDEQFFGPGTRLTVL.

The genes are TRBV11-2 and TRBJ2-7; 7 bases are shared with TRBD1. The germline CDR1 and CDR2 sequences are SGHAT and FQNNGV. The CDR3 has 15 residues. V shed 2 bases and J 4 bases; nucleotides not matched to a gene: 8. The CDR3 DNA sequence: TGTGCCAGCAGCTTATCTCCGGCAGGGGGTTACGAGCAGTACTTC. Its translation is CASSLSPAGGYEQYF. The full variable domain, in which reference TRBV11-2 and TRBJ2-7 provide the parts outside the CDR3, is EAGVAQSPRYKIIEKRQSVAFWCNPISGHATLYWYQQILGQGPKLLIQFQNNGVVDDSQLPKDRFSAERLKGVDSTLKIQPAKLEDSAVYLCASSLSPAGGYEQYFGPGTRLTVT.

The V call is TRBV4-3, the J call TRBJ2-3; 10 nucleotides line up with TRBD2. Trimming cost V 3 bases and J 0 bases; bases outside gene matches: 15. The germline V gene encodes CDR1 LGHNA and CDR2 YSLEER. CDR3 length: 20 amino acids. The DNA for the CDR3 is TGCGCCAGCAGCCACCGGGCGGCTAGCGGGGGAGTCCTTAGCACAGATACGCAGTATTTT. Translation gives CASSHRAASGGVLSTDTQYF.

The V and J genes are TRBV12-3 or TRBV12-4 and TRBJ2-3, with no clear D. V lost 8 bases to trimming and J lost 6 bases, with 9 bases between them. The CDR3 consists of 11 residues. The CDR3 reads CASPFLDTQYF. CDR3 coding DNA: TGTGCCAGCCCATTTTTGGATACGCAGTATTTT.

A single count supports this clone. The chain employs TRBV10-3 and TRBJ2-1; TRBD1 matches 9 bases. V lost 6 bases, J lost 8 bases, and 11 bases stayed unmatched. The germline CDR1 and CDR2 sequences are ENHRY and SYGVKD. CDR3 size: 15 residues. CDR3 amino acids: CAIRPGTGIVDEQFF. As DNA, the CDR3 is TGTGCCATCAGGCCCGGGACAGGGATTGTCGATGAGCAGTTCTTC.

The V call is TRBV3-1 (or the pseudogene TRBV3-2), the J call TRBJ2-2, with D perhaps matching TRBD2 (6 bases). The CDR3 length is 16 residues. V gave up 5 bases and J gave up 6 bases, with 19 bases separating them. CDR1 LGHDT and CDR2 YNNKEL come from the germline V gene (reference sequence). The CDR3 spells CASSSGQSSVAGELFF. In DNA form, the CDR3 reads TGTGCCAGCAGCTCTGGTCAGTCTAGCGTGGCCGGGGAGCTGTTTTTT.

This chain joins TRBV4-2 and TRBJ2-5; 9 nucleotides align to TRBD2. The J segment lost 4 bases and the V segment lost 3 bases, leaving 6 bases of the junction unmatched. The CDR3 is 15 residues long. Germline CDR1 LGHNA, CDR2 YNFKEQ. The CDR3 DNA is TGTGCCAGCAGCCAGGCTAGCGGGGTGGCAGAGACCCAGTACTTC. Translated: CASSQASGVAETQYF.

The chain has TRBV7-2 and TRBJ2-3, with TRBD2 matching 12 bases. CDR3 length: 17 residues. After removal of 4 bases from V and 10 bases from J, the junction contained 15 bases not matched to a gene. CDR1 and CDR2 from the germline V gene are SGHTA and FQGNSA. This chain's CDR3 is CASSSRSSGGAVAAQYF. Here the CDR3 DNA reads TGTGCCAGCAGCTCGCGGTCTAGCGGGGGGGCCGTTGCTGCGCAGTATTTT.

The gene calls are TRBV30 and TRBJ2-1, with D possibly being TRBD2 (6 bases). CDR1 GTSNPN and CDR2 SVGIG come from the germline V gene (reference sequence). The CDR3 extends over 14 amino acids. V lost 0 bases to trimming and J lost 9 bases, with 15 bases between them. CDR3 sequence reads: CAWSVRGTGGEQFF. CDR3 nucleotide sequence: TGTGCCTGGAGTGTGAGGGGCACCGGGGGTGAGCAGTTCTTC. Using reference TRBV30 and TRBJ2-1 for the parts outside the CDR3, the full variable domain is SQTIHQWPATLVQPVGSPLSLECTVEGTSNPNLYWYRQAAGRGLQLLFYSVGIGQISSEVPQNLSASRPQDRQFILSSKKLLLSDSGFYLCAWSVRGTGGEQFFGPGTRLTVL.

This chain links TRBV19 with TRBJ1-1; a possible D gene is TRBD1 (6 bases). Trimming took off 7 bases at V and 4 bases at J, with 19 bases between the two ends. CDR3 length: 15 amino acids. CDR1 LNHDA and CDR2 SQIVND come from the germline V gene (reference sequence). This CDR3 reads CASNVQGGRSTEAFF. The CDR3 nucleotides read TGTGCCAGTAACGTACAGGGTGGAAGGAGCACTGAAGCTTTCTTT. The full variable domain, rest sourced from reference TRBV19 and TRBJ1-1, is DGGITQSPKYLFRKEGQNVTLSCEQNLNHDAMYWYRQDPGQGLRLIYYSQIVNDFQKGDIAEGYSVSREKKESFPLTVTSAQKNPTAFYLCASNVQGGRSTEAFFGQGTRLTVV.

This rearrangement joins TRBV21-1 to TRBJ2-7; the table's TRBD2 call for D was not verified on the DNA. TRBV21-1 is deemed a pseudogene. This CDR3 spans 15 amino acids. The CDR3 spells CVVGKGVAHSYEQYF. The DNA of the CDR3 is TGTGTCGTGGGCAAAGGTGTAGCGCACTCCTACGAGCAGTACTTC.

V is TRBV19 and J is TRBJ2-1; TRBD1 aligns across 10 bases. The CDR3 consists of 13 residues. Germline CDR1 reads LNHDA; CDR2 reads SQIVND (reference sequence). V trimming: 9 bases; J trimming: 5 bases; junction bases outside the gene matches: 4. For the CDR3, the DNA is TGTGCCAGCAGACAGGGGGCTGACAATGAGCAGTTCTTC. Translation: CASRQGADNEQFF. The variable domain in full, with the rest retrieved from reference TRBV19 and TRBJ2-1, is DGGITQSPKYLFRKEGQNVTLSCEQNLNHDAMYWYRQDPGQGLRLIYYSQIVNDFQKGDIAEGYSVSREKKESFPLTVTSAQKNPTAFYLCASRQGADNEQFFGPGTRLTVL.

V is TRBV19 and J is TRBJ1-1; D gene unclear. The CDR3 runs 12 residues. Trimming removed 9 bases at V and 2 bases at J, with 10 bases between. Looked up from germline, CDR1 is LNHDA and CDR2 is SQIVND (reference sequence). CDR3 protein: CASSYINTEAFF. Written as DNA, the CDR3 is TGTGCCAGCTCTTATATAAACACTGAAGCTTTCTTT. Based on the CDR3 plus reference TRBV19 and TRBJ1-1, the full variable domain is DGGITQSPKYLFRKEGQNVTLSCEQNLNHDAMYWYRQDPGQGLRLIYYSQIVNDFQKGDIAEGYSVSREKKESFPLTVTSAQKNPTAFYLCASSYINTEAFFGQGTRLTVV.

This chain connects TRBV4-3 to TRBJ2-1; D not resolved. Trimming pared 0 bases from V and 9 bases from J, leaving 9 bases between. CDR3 size: 13 residues. Per the germline V gene, CDR1 is LGHNA and CDR2 is YSLEER. CDR3 protein: CASSQDLLSEQFF. The CDR3 nucleotides read TGCGCCAGCAGCCAAGATCTTCTCTCTGAGCAGTTCTTC.

The chain joins TRBV20-1 to TRBJ2-2; 8 nucleotides line up with TRBD1. Germline V gene data show CDR1 as DFQATT and CDR2 as SNEGSKA (reference sequence). V dropped 3 bases and J dropped 4; count of bases not matched to a gene: 4. The CDR3 runs to 14 residues. The CDR3 nucleotides read TGCAGTGCTAGTTACAGGGGGAGCACCGGGGAGCTGTTTTTT. Encoded protein: CSASYRGSTGELFF.

This chain connects TRBV19 to TRBJ1-4; TRBD1 might be the D (5 bases). The CDR3 loop spans 13 amino acids. Trimming removed 9 bases from V and 0 bases from J, with 8 bases in between. Germline values: CDR1 LNHDA, CDR2 SQIVND (reference sequence). The chain's CDR3 is CARPGATNEKLFF. In DNA, the CDR3 is TGTGCCAGACCGGGGGCAACTAATGAAAAACTGTTTTTT.

The chain joins TRBV3-1 (or the pseudogene TRBV3-2) to TRBJ2-7, with D tentatively TRBD1 (5 bases). V was clipped by 3 bases and J by 7 bases, with 16 bases between them. Germline values: CDR1 LGHDT, CDR2 YNNKEL (reference sequence). CDR3 length: 14 amino acids. The CDR3 reads CASSQLSFSGEQYF. In DNA form, the CDR3 reads TGTGCCAGCAGCCAGTTAAGTTTCTCAGGGGAGCAGTACTTC.

The genes are TRBV5-6 and TRBJ2-5; 10 nucleotides match TRBD2. CDR1 SGHDT and CDR2 YYEEEE come from the germline V gene. The length of the CDR3 is 16 residues. Trimming at V came to 4 bases and at J to 2 bases, leaving 8 bases not matched to a gene. The CDR3 spells CASSPLAGATQETQYF. The CDR3 DNA reads as TGTGCCAGCAGCCCCCTAGCGGGGGCAACACAAGAGACCCAGTACTTC.

The V call is TRBV3-1 (or the pseudogene TRBV3-2), the J call TRBJ1-1; 9 bases are a match to TRBD1. V lost 7 bases to trimming and J lost 4 bases; unmatched junction nucleotides: 4. The CDR3 totals 13 residues. CDR1 is LGHDT and CDR2 is YNNKEL in the germline V gene (reference sequence). The CDR3 bases are TGTGCCAGCAACAGGGGGCTGGGCACTGAAGCTTTCTTT. It is translated as CASNRGLGTEAFF.

This rearrangement joins TRBV5-1 to TRBJ1-3; D is unclear. CDR1 is SGHRS and CDR2 is YFSETQ in the germline V gene. The CDR3 has 15 amino acids. Between the trimmed V and J ends, which lost 4 bases and 0 bases, there was a span of 11 bases. The CDR3 reads CASSPGESSGNTIYF. For the CDR3, the DNA is TGCGCCAGCAGCCCCGGGGAGAGCTCTGGAAACACCATATATTTT.

This clone was detected only once. This chain links TRBV2 with TRBJ2-2, with TRBD1 matching 11 bases. CDR1 SNHLY and CDR2 FYNNEI come from the germline V gene. The J segment lost 5 bases and the V segment lost 6 bases, leaving 5 bases of the junction unmatched. CDR3 length: 15 amino acids. The CDR3 nucleotides are TGTGCCAGCAGCCCGGACAGGGGGCAAACCGGGGAGCTGTTTTTT. Translation: CASSPDRGQTGELFF.

The chain has TRBV4-1 and TRBJ1-4, with TRBD1 matching 7 bases. The CDR3 consists of 15 residues. Germline-derived CDR1 and CDR2 are MGHRA and YSYEKL. V lost 3 bases and J lost 5; bases outside the gene matches: 6. The CDR3 reads CASSQSDRFNEKLFF. CDR3 bases: TGCGCCAGCAGCCAGTCGGACAGGTTCAATGAAAAACTGTTTTTT.

The chain has TRBV5-8 and TRBJ2-7, with D unresolved. Deletions cut 4 bases from V and 2 bases from J, with 19 bases between. From germline, CDR1 is SGHTS and CDR2 YDEGEE. The CDR3 has 16 residues. CDR3 region: CASSPRFRSVAYEQYF. In nucleotides, the CDR3 is TGTGCCAGCAGCCCTAGGTTTCGGAGTGTGGCCTACGAGCAGTACTTC.

The V and J genes are TRBV27 and TRBJ1-1; D unresolved. V dropped 4 bases and J dropped 0 bases, with 12 bases sitting between them. Germline CDR1 and CDR2: MNHEY and SMNVEV (reference sequence). CDR3 length equals 15 residues. The CDR3 DNA is TGTGCCAGCAGTTCACTTTACCTGATGAACACTGAAGCTTTCTTT. This gives the protein CASSSLYLMNTEAFF.

This clone was seen more than once but under ten times. The chain links TRBV5-3 to TRBJ1-5, with 8 bases aligning to TRBD1. TRBV5-3 carries the ORF label, with uncertain function. V dropped 10 bases and J dropped 4; count of bases not matched to a gene: 13. The CDR3 is 15 amino acids. The CDR3, as DNA: TGTGCCGGAGGCTCGGGGACAGGTGGGAATCAGCCCCAGCATTTT. This translates into CAGGSGTGGNQPQHF.